What follows is one T cell receptor beta chain and its context. The antigen remains unidentified. Trimming stripped 0 bases from V and 1 base from J, with 11 bases between. Per the germline V gene, CDR1 is SGHNT and CDR2 is YYREEE (reference sequence). This CDR3 spans 17 amino acids. This sample stems from a study of shared clonotypes between healthy human individuals. Whole-study findings and limits: Approximately 4.6% of naive CD4 clonotypes were shared across a handful of donors.

Cells designated naive CD8 were CD45RO-negative and were positively selected for CCR7, with terminally differentiated effector memory CD45RA+ cells excluded. At a deep level, the assay was run. The method was immunoSEQ multiplex PCR; TCRdb's version includes in-frame clones alone and lacks a portion of them. The sample contains approximately 840,000 clones, roughly 96% of which appear only once. V and J are TRBV5-4 and TRBJ2-6, with D tentatively TRBD1 (5 bases). This sequence was found in a man aged 30-40 years in good health. The specimen sequenced was naive CD8+ T cells sorted from blood. CDR3 nucleotides: TGTGCCAGCAGCTTGGAAATCAGGGCGTCTGGGGCCAACGTCCTGACTTTC. Translating gives CASSLEIRASGANVLTF.